The rows below give T cell receptor beta chains drawn from one sample of a study of T cell responses to AZD1222 COVID-19 vaccine. TCRdb's table, derived via immunoSEQ multiplex PCR, lists solely in-frame clones and lacks some. The table shows 150,000 or so clones, with about nine tenths occurring only once. The sample in question was peripheral blood, obtained 28 days after the second AZD1222 dose. Receptors originate from an adult who received the AZD1222 COVID-19 vaccine. CDR3s include the opening cysteine and the closing phenylalanine or tryptophan.

j_gene | v_gene | len | CDR3aa
TRBJ2-1 | TRBV11-2 | 16 | CASSLRFLVSYNEQFF
TRBJ2-5 | TRBV27 | 17 | CASKAGLAGGKQETQYF
TRBJ2-3 | TRBV5-4 | 15 | CASSPSGPVTDTQYF
TRBJ2-1 | TRBV4-1 | 16 | CASSQLGLWDYNEQFF
TRBJ1-1 | TRBV7-2 | 15 | CASSLGKHRNTEAFF
TRBJ2-5 | TRBV20-1 | 14 | CSASKRDVLETQYF
TRBJ2-3 | TRBV27 | 14 | CASSPMGFSDTQYF
TRBJ2-7 | TRBV29-1 | 14 | CSVEEDRGGYEQYF
TRBJ1-4 | TRBV10-3 | 14 | CAISDDSTNEKLFF
TRBJ2-1 | TRBV5-5 | 15 | CASSLGAGDYNEQFF
TRBJ1-5 | TRBV6-5 | 15 | CASTLRQGASQPQHF
TRBJ1-1 | TRBV5-4 | 14 | CASSLGAEIRRAFF
TRBJ1-6 | TRBV29-1 | 13 | CSARDRGNSPLHF
TRBJ1-5 | TRBV5-4 | 13 | CASSLGGVQPQHF
TRBJ2-1 | TRBV7-8 | 13 | CASTRAGLNHQFF
TRBJ2-5 | TRBV5-6 | 13 | CASSKDYSETQYF
TRBJ1-2 | TRBV5-4 | 15 | CASSLVRLGGEGYTF
TRBJ2-7 | TRBV4-1 | 16 | CASSQETTVRSYEQYF
TRBJ1-4 | TRBV15 | 14 | CATSRGGMNEKLFF
TRBJ1-2 | TRBV11-2 | 14 | CASSFPQGERGYTF
TRBJ1-1 | TRBV27 | 14 | CASSLSRANTEAFF
TRBJ1-1 | TRBV29-1 | 12 | CSAQRAGLKAFF
TRBJ2-7 | TRBV5-3 | 14 | CARSYRQGLYEQYF
TRBJ1-5 | TRBV6-1 | 13 | CASSEQRNQPQHF
TRBJ2-7 | TRBV11-3 | 15 | CASSYPRGEVYEQYF
TRBJ2-2 | TRBV18 | 16 | CASSSYSGQGTGELFF
TRBJ2-7 | TRBV12-3/TRBV12-4 | 12 | CASSLGDREQYF
TRBJ1-2 | TRBV6-2/TRBV6-3 | 13 | CASSYQGDYGYTF
TRBJ2-1 | TRBV11-3 | 18 | CASSLDLAGVPGGDEQFF
TRBJ2-5 | TRBV9 | 14 | CASSVELSQETQYF
TRBJ2-7 | TRBV13 | 13 | CASSLERAYEQYF
TRBJ1-6 | TRBV5-6 | 14 | CASSRTVPISPLHF
TRBJ1-1 | TRBV7-9 | 15 | CASSEDTGRNTEAFF
TRBJ1-2 | TRBV5-1 | 14 | CASSLTLSGYGYTF
TRBJ1-4 | TRBV15 | 14 | CATSYPGQDEKLFF
TRBJ1-1 | TRBV19 | 18 | CASSIGVGAGARATEAFF
TRBJ1-2 | TRBV5-4 | 13 | CASSTQGRHGYTF
TRBJ2-1 | TRBV4-1 | 18 | CASSQSSTSGPIGDEQFF
TRBJ1-5 | TRBV10-3 | 14 | CAISDGQGRQPQHF
TRBJ1-2 | TRBV6-5 | 13 | CASKQVPNYGYTF
TRBJ2-7 | TRBV7-2 | 14 | CASTPGGTNYEQYF
TRBJ2-5 | TRBV2 | 16 | CASSEDGRGLMETQYF
TRBJ1-1 | TRBV27 | 13 | CASSLHRNTEAFF
TRBJ2-7 | TRBV3-1/TRBV3-2 | 16 | CASSQDWASGAYEQYF
TRBJ2-7 | TRBV18 | 15 | CASSPPSGADYEQYF
TRBJ2-1 | TRBV29-1 | 12 | CSAGGREREQFF
TRBJ1-6 | TRBV6-5 | 16 | CASSYDREAKFSPLHF
TRBJ1-5 | TRBV3-1/TRBV3-2 | 16 | CASGTGDPNSNQPQHF